This TCR beta chain was recorded in a study of technical replicates of blood from several donors. CDR3 length equals 12 residues. Trimming shortened V by 4 bases and J by 2 bases, and 6 bases separated the two germline ends. Germline lookup yields CDR1 MNHNS and CDR2 SASEGT. This clone has a single count. Profiled with immunoSEQ multiplex PCR; TCRdb holds only in-frame clones, not every one. The sample holds tens of thousands of clones, almost 97% seen once. This chain connects TRBV6-1 to TRBJ2-7, with D tentatively TRBD2 (6 bases). The TCR sequence derives from a human donor in good health. The sample consisted of T cells isolated from PBMCs. The CDR3 nucleotides are TGTGCCAGCAGTGCGGGAGCCTACGAGCAGTACTTC. Its protein product is CASSAGAYEQYF.